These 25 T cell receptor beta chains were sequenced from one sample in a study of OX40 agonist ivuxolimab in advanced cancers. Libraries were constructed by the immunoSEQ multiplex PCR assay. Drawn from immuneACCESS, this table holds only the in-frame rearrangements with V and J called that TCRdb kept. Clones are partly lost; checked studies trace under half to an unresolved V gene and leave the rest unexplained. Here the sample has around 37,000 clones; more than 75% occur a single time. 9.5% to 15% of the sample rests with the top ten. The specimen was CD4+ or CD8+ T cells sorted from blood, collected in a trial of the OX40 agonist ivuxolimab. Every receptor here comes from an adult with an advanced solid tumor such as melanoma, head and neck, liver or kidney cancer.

CDR3 sequence: CASSLTSGLSYEQYF. In DNA form, the CDR3 reads TGTGCCAGCAGTCTAACTAGCGGCTTGTCCTACGAGCAGTACTTC. The gene calls are TRBV6-5 and TRBJ2-7; 8 bases map to TRBD2. V was pared by 5 bases and J by 1 base, with 7 bases of the junction left unmatched. CDR3 size: 15 residues. Germline V CDR1 and CDR2: MNHEY, SVGAGI.

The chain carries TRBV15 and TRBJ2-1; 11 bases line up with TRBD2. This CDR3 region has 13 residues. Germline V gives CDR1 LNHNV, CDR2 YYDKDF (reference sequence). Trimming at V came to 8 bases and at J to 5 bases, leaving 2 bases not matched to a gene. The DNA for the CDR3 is TGTGCCACCGGGACTAGCGGAAACAATGAGCAGTTCTTC. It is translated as CATGTSGNNEQFF.

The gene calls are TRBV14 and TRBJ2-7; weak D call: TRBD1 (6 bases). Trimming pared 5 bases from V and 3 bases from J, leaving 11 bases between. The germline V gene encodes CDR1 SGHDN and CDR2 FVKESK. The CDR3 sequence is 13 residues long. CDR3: CASSGGQYYEQYF. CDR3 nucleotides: TGTGCCAGCAGCGGAGGACAGTACTACGAGCAGTACTTC.

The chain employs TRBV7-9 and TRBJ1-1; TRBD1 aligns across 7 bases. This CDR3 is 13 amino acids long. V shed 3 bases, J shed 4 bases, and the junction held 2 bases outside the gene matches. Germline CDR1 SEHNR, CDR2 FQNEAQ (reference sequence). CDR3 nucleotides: TGTGCCAGCAGCTTGACAGGGACCACTGAAGCTTTCTTT. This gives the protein CASSLTGTTEAFF.

CDR3 bases: TGCGCCAGCAGCCAAGAGAGGTACCAAGAGACCCAGTACTTC. Encoded protein: CASSQERYQETQYF. The rearrangement joins TRBV4-1 to TRBJ2-5; D call uncertain. Germline V gene lookup returns CDR1 MGHRA and CDR2 YSYEKL. Trimming stripped 0 bases from V and 0 bases from J, with 5 bases between. The CDR3 extends over 14 amino acids.

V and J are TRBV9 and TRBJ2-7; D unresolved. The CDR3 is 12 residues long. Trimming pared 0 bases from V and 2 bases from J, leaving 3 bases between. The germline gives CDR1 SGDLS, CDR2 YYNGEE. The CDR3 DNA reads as TGTGCCAGCAGCGTAGTTCCCTACGAGCAGTACTTC. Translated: CASSVVPYEQYF.

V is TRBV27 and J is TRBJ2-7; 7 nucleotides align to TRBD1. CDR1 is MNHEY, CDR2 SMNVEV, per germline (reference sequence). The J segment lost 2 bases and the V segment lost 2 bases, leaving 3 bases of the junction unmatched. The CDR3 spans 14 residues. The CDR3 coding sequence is TGTGCCAGCAGTTTAGGGACAGTTCCCTACGAGCAGTACTTC. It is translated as CASSLGTVPYEQYF.

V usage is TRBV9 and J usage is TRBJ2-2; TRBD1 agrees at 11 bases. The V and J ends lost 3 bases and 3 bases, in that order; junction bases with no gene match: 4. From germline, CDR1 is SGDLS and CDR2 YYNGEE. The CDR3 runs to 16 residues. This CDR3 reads CASSAGQGAYTGELFF. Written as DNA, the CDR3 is TGTGCCAGCAGCGCCGGACAGGGGGCCTACACCGGGGAGCTGTTTTTT. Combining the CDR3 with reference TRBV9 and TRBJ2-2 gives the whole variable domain DSGVTQTPKHLITATGQRVTLRCSPRSGDLSVYWYQQSLDQGLQFLIQYYNGEERAKGNILERFSAQQFPDLHSELNLSSLELGDSALYFCASSAGQGAYTGELFFGEGSRLTVL.

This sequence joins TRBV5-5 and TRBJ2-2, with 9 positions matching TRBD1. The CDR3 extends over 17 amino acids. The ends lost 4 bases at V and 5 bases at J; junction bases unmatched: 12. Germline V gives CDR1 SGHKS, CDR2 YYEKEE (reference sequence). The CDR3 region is CASSTYRGPLETGELFF. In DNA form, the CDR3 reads TGTGCCAGCAGCACTTACAGGGGGCCCCTGGAGACCGGGGAGCTGTTTTTT.

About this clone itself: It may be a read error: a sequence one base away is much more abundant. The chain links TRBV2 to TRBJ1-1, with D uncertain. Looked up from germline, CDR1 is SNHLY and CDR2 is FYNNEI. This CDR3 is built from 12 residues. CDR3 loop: CTSSEEGFEAFF. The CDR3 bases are TGTACCAGCAGTGAGGAAGGTTTTGAAGCTTTCTTT.

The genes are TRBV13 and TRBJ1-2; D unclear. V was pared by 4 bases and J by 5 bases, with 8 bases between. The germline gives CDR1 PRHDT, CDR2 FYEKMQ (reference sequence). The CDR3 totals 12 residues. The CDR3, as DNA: TGTGCCAGCAGCTCTATGGGTTATGGCTACACCTTC. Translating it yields CASSSMGYGYTF.

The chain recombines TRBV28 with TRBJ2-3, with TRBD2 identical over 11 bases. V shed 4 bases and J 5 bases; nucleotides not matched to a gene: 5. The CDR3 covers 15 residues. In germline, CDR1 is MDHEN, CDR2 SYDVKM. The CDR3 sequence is CASSSSGRLIDTQYF. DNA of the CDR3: TGTGCCAGCAGTTCTAGCGGGAGGTTGATAGATACGCAGTATTTT.

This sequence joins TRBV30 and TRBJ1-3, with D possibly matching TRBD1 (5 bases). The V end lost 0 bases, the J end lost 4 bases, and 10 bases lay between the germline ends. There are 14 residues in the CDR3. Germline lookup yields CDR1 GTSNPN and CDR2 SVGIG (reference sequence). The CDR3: CAWSVIGDGNTIYF. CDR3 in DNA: TGTGCCTGGAGTGTAATAGGGGACGGAAACACCATATATTTT.

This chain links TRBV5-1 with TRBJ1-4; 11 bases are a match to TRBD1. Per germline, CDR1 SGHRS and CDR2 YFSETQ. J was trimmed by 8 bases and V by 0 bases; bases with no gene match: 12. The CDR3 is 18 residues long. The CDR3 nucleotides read TGCGCCAGCAGCTTGGCGGGGACAGGGGGTCCCAGAGGGGAAAAACTGTTTTTT. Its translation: CASSLAGTGGPRGEKLFF.

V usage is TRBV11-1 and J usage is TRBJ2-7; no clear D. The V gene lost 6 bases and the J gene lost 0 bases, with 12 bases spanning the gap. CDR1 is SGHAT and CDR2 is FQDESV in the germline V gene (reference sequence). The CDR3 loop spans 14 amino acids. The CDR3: CASRWAESSYEQYF. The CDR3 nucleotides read TGTGCCAGCAGGTGGGCCGAGAGCTCCTACGAGCAGTACTTC.

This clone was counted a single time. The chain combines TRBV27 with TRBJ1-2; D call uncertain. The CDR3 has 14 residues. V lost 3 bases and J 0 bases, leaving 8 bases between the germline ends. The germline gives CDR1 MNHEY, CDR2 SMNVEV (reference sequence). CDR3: CASSFDGSNYGYTF. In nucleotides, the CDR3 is TGTGCCAGCAGTTTCGACGGATCTAACTATGGCTACACCTTC.

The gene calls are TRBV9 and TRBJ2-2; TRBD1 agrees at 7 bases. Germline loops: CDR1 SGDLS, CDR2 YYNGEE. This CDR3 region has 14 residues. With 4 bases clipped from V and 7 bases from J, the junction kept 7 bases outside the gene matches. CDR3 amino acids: CASSQQGTGGELFF. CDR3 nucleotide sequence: TGTGCCAGCAGCCAACAGGGGACGGGCGGGGAGCTGTTTTTT.

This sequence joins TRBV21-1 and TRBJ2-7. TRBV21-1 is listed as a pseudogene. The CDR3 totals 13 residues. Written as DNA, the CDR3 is TGTGCCAGCAGCAAAGCGCCCCATACCGAGCAGTACTTC. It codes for CASSKAPHTEQYF.

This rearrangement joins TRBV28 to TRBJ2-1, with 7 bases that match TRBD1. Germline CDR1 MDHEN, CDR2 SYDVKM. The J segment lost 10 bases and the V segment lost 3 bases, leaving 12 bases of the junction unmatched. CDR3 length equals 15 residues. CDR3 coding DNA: TGTGCCAGCAGTTTTGGGACAGACCCCTTTAGCGAGCAGTTCTTC. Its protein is CASSFGTDPFSEQFF.

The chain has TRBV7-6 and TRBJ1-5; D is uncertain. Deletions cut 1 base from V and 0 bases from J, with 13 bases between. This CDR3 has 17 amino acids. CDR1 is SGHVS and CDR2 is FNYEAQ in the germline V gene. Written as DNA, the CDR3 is TGTGCCAGCAGCTTAGTTCAAGGTGAGTATAGCAATCAGCCCCAGCATTTT. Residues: CASSLVQGEYSNQPQHF.

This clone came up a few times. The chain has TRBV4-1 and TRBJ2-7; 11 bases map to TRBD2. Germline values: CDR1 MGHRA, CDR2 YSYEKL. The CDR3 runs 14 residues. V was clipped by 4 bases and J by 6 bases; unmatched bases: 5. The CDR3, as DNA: TGCGCCAGCAGCCTAATAGCGGGAGGGGTCGAGCAGTACTTC. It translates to CASSLIAGGVEQYF.

CDR3 residues: CASSQRLASAELGNEQFF. CDR3 DNA: TGCGCCAGCAGCCAACGGTTGGCTAGCGCCGAATTGGGGAATGAGCAGTTCTTC. The V gene is TRBV4-1, the J gene TRBJ2-1; D may be TRBD2 (6 bases). This CDR3 region has 18 residues. CDR1 and CDR2 (germline): MGHRA, YSYEKL. Trimming stripped 2 bases from V and 7 bases from J, with 24 bases between.

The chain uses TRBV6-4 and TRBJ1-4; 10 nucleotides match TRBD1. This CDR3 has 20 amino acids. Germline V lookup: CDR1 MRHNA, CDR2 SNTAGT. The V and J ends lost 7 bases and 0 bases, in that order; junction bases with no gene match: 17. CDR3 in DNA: TGTGCCAGCACCAACCGCCGGGACAGGGGAGTCCGCTCAACTAATGAAAAACTGTTTTTT. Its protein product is CASTNRRDRGVRSTNEKLFF.

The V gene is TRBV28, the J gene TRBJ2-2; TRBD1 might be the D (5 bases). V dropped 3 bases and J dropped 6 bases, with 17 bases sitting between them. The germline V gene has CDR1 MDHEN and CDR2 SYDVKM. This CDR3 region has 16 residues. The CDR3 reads CASSFLSIGHAGELFF. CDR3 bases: TGTGCCAGCAGTTTCCTATCCATTGGACACGCCGGGGAGCTGTTTTTT.

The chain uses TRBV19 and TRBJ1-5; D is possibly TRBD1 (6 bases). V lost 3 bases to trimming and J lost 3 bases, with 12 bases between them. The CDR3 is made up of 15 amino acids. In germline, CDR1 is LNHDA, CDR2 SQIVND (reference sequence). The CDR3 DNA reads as TGTGCCAGTAGTATCCGGGACACCATCAATCAGCCCCAGCATTTT. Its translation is CASSIRDTINQPQHF.